A selection of T cell receptor beta chains follows, all from one sample in a study of blood T cell repertoires in COVID-19. The protocol was immunoSEQ multiplex PCR, while the TCRdb copy is restricted to in-frame clones and leaves out a portion. The sample has roughly 150,000 clones; roughly four fifths are singletons. The sample consisted of peripheral blood. These receptors all come from a human donor with acute or convalescent COVID-19. The donor label of this sample is uncertain. Each CDR3 is given with its conserved first and last residue. Fields, in order: J gene, clone size, V gene, D gene, CDR3 DNA, CDR3 protein. A D gene is named only where the DNA matches it firmly. Part of the rows lack a size; the others show once, few, many or a class for expanded clones.

TRBJ1-1 NA TRBV4-1 NA TGCGCCAGCAGTCTCGGGGAGGGGGGTGGAGCTTTCTTT CASSLGEGGGAFF
TRBJ1-2 NA TRBV10-3 NA TGTGCCATCAGGGGCCAGGACCAGGGTGGCTACACCTTC CAIRGQDQGGYTF
TRBJ1-6 NA TRBV12-3/TRBV12-4 NA TGTGCCAGCACCCCAGGGAACGAATCACCCCTCCACTTT CASTPGNESPLHF
TRBJ2-7 NA TRBV5-6 NA TGTGCCAGCAAGGTAGGGGACGAGCAGTACTTC CASKVGDEQYF
TRBJ1-2 NA TRBV7-2 TRBD1 TGTGCCAGCAGCTTTCGCCCGGGACAGGGAAACTATGGCTACACCTTC CASSFRPGQGNYGYTF
TRBJ2-1 NA TRBV5-1 NA TGCGCCAGCAGCCCACACCAAAACTACAATGAGCAGTTCTTC CASSPHQNYNEQFF
TRBJ1-6 NA TRBV30 TRBD1 TGTGCCTGGAGCCTCCGAGGACAGGGGGTTTCACCCCTCCACTTT CAWSLRGQGVSPLHF
TRBJ2-1 NA TRBV28 TRBD1 TGTGCCAGCAGTTTATGGGGACAGGGACATAACAATGAGCAGTTCTTC CASSLWGQGHNNEQFF
TRBJ1-5 NA TRBV7-2 NA TGTGCCAGCAGCTTAAGCTCCAATCAGCCCCAGCATTTT CASSLSSNQPQHF
TRBJ1-2 NA TRBV5-5 NA TGTGCCAGCAGCTTTCCCACGGGGGTATATGGCTACACCTTC CASSFPTGVYGYTF
TRBJ1-1 NA TRBV7-3 NA TGTGCCAGCAGCCGTACAGGTCGGGGGGACACTGAAGCTTTCTTT CASSRTGRGDTEAFF
TRBJ1-5 NA TRBV19 TRBD1 TGTGCCAGTAGGAAGAACGGACAGGGGAGCAATCAGCCCCAGCATTTT CASRKNGQGSNQPQHF
TRBJ1-1 NA TRBV2 TRBD1 TGTGCCAGCAGCATTACAGGGGCGGCTACTGAAGCTTTCTTT CASSITGAATEAFF
TRBJ2-5 NA TRBV6-4 NA TGTGCCAGCAGTGCAGGGGAAGGAGAGACCCAGTACTTC CASSAGEGETQYF
TRBJ2-7 NA TRBV2 NA TGTGCCAGCAGTGAGAGCGGACTCCCCTACGAGCAGTACTTC CASSESGLPYEQYF
TRBJ1-1 NA TRBV5-4 TRBD1 TGTGCCAGCAGCTTCGACAGGGGAAGGAACACTGAAGCTTTCTTT CASSFDRGRNTEAFF
TRBJ1-2 NA TRBV7-3 NA TGTGCCAGCAGCTTAACGTCGGGGATCGGTAGATATGGCTACACCTTC CASSLTSGIGRYGYTF
TRBJ1-1 few TRBV5-1 NA TGCGCCAGCAGCTTTCGGGGGGCCCGCCCCTCTAACACTGAAGCTTTCTTT CASSFRGARPSNTEAFF
TRBJ2-7 few TRBV10-3 TRBD1 TGTGCCATCAGTGAGGGCAGGGGGCGCTACGAGCAGTACTTC CAISEGRGRYEQYF
TRBJ2-2 NA TRBV5-1 NA TGCGCCAGCAGCTTGGGAGGCGGGCCGGGGGTGCCCGGGGAGCTGTTTTTT CASSLGGGPGVPGELFF
TRBJ1-2 NA TRBV7-8 TRBD1 TGTGCCAGCAGCCGGGACGGACAGGGAATCTATGGCTACACCTTC CASSRDGQGIYGYTF
TRBJ1-6 few TRBV30 NA TGTGCCTGCAATCCCCAGGGAGGCAATTCACCCCTCCACTTT CACNPQGGNSPLHF
TRBJ1-6 NA TRBV5-8 TRBD1 TGTGCCAGCAGCCCAGGACAGGGTGGTCCACCCCTCCACTTT CASSPGQGGPPLHF
TRBJ1-4 once TRBV2 TRBD1 TGTGCCAGCAGGATATTAGGACAGGGCGGTGAAAAACTGTTTTTT CASRILGQGGEKLFF
TRBJ1-5 once TRBV20-1 TRBD1 TGCAGTGCTAGTATCAGGGGGCGATCTAACAATCAGCCCCAGCATTTT CSASIRGRSNNQPQHF
TRBJ1-1 NA TRBV18 NA TGTGCCAGCTCTCTCAACGACAGACTCATGAACACTGAAGCTTTCTTT CASSLNDRLMNTEAFF
TRBJ1-2 NA TRBV6-6 TRBD1 TGTGCCAGCAGGCAGGGACAGATCTATGGCTACACCTTC CASRQGQIYGYTF
TRBJ1-6 NA TRBV5-6 NA TGTGCCAGCAGCTTGGAGGAAGCGGGGTCACCCCTCCACTTT CASSLEEAGSPLHF
TRBJ1-2 few TRBV7-2 NA TGTGCCAGCAGCTCAGGGTTATCGATAGGGTTGGATGGCTACACCTTC CASSSGLSIGLDGYTF
TRBJ1-2 NA TRBV3-1/TRBV3-2 NA TGTGCCAGCAGCCAGCGGACAGCCTACTATGGCTACACCTTC CASSQRTAYYGYTF
TRBJ1-2 NA TRBV15 NA TGTGCCACCAGCAGAGATCAAGCCATCTTTTATGGCTACACCTTC CATSRDQAIFYGYTF
TRBJ2-1 NA TRBV27 NA TGTGCCAGCAGTCCCGACATCCTCTCCTACAATGAGCAGTTCTTC CASSPDILSYNEQFF
TRBJ1-2 NA TRBV5-4 NA TGTGCCAGCAGCATACAGACAGAATCCTATGGCTACACCTTC CASSIQTESYGYTF
TRBJ1-1 NA TRBV14 NA TGTGCCAGCAGCCCTTGGGGGCAAAGGGGGACTGAAGCTTTCTTT CASSPWGQRGTEAFF
TRBJ1-3 NA TRBV5-1 TRBD1 TGCGCCAGCAGCAAACAGGGACAGGGCTTGGACACCATATATTTT CASSKQGQGLDTIYF
TRBJ2-3 few TRBV7-9 TRBD2 TGTGCCAGCAGCTTCTTAGCGGGGGGGCAAGATACGCAGTATTTT CASSFLAGGQDTQYF
TRBJ1-2 once TRBV12-3/TRBV12-4 NA TGTGCCAGCAGGGACAGAGATTACTACACCTTC CASRDRDYYTF
TRBJ1-1 NA TRBV3-1/TRBV3-2 NA TGTGCCAGCAGCCCGAGGGCCTGGGACACTGAAGCTTTCTTT CASSPRAWDTEAFF
TRBJ1-6 few TRBV6-5 TRBD1 TGTGCCAGCAGTCGACAGGGGGACAATTCACCCCTCCACTTT CASSRQGDNSPLHF
TRBJ2-7 NA TRBV18 NA TGTGCCAGCTCACCACCGTGGGACAAGTCCTACGAGCAGTACTTC CASSPPWDKSYEQYF
TRBJ2-3 once TRBV20-1 TRBD2 TGCAGTGCTAGTAACGGGGGGGCAAATACGCAGTATTTT CSASNGGANTQYF
TRBJ2-5 NA TRBV7-2 TRBD2 TGTGCCAGCAGCTTTCAAGCGGGGGAGACCCAGTACTTC CASSFQAGETQYF
TRBJ2-2 NA TRBV6-4 NA TGTGCCAGTCGAAGGACAGAACTTTCCGGGGAGCTGTTTTTT CASRRTELSGELFF
TRBJ1-2 NA TRBV7-3 TRBD1 TGTGCCAGCAGCCTCCGAGGACAGGGGGAAGGAGGCTACACCTTC CASSLRGQGEGGYTF
TRBJ2-3 NA TRBV30 NA TGTGCCTGGAGTTCCGTCCTCACAGATACGCAGTATTTT CAWSSVLTDTQYF
TRBJ2-2 once TRBV4-2 TRBD1 TGTGCCAGCAGCCAGACTACAGGGGGTAAGGGCGGGGAGCTGTTTTTT CASSQTTGGKGGELFF
TRBJ1-1 NA TRBV6-2/TRBV6-3 TRBD1 TGTGCCAGCAGTTACCAGGGGGCCCCGAACACTGAAGCTTTCTTT CASSYQGAPNTEAFF
TRBJ1-6 NA TRBV6-6 NA TGTGCCAGCTTAGGGGGAGTTACCTATAATTCACCCCTCCACTTT CASLGGVTYNSPLHF
TRBJ1-2 NA TRBV5-1 NA TGCGCCAGCAGCACCCAAAGTACGACGGGGAGGGGTGGCTACACCTTC CASSTQSTTGRGGYTF
TRBJ2-5 few TRBV29-1 TRBD1 TGCAGCGTAGTTCCTGGACAGGGGGCGAGGGAGACCCAGTACTTC CSVVPGQGARETQYF
TRBJ2-3 NA TRBV4-3 TRBD2 TGCGCCAGCAGCCAAGATCTCAGCGGGGGGGCCGCAAATACGCAGTATTTT CASSQDLSGGAANTQYF
TRBJ2-7 once TRBV7-2 NA TGTGCCAGCAGCTTACAGTGGCGGAGCGAGCAGTACTTC CASSLQWRSEQYF